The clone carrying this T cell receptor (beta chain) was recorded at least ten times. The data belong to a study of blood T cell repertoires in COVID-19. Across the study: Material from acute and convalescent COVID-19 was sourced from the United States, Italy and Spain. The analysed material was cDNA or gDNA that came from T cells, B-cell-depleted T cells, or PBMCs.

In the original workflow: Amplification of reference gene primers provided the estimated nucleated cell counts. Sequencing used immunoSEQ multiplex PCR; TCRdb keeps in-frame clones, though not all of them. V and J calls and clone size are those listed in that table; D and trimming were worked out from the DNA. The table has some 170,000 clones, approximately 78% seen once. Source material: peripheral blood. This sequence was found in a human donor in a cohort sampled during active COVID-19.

The CDR3 reads CASSETAGATGELFF. The CDR3 DNA reads as TGTGCCAGCAGTGAAACGGCAGGGGCCACCGGGGAGCTGTTTTTT. This chain joins TRBV6-1 and TRBJ2-2, with D possibly matching TRBD1 (6 bases). Trimming removed 2 bases from V and 4 bases from J, with 11 bases in between. CDR3 size: 15 residues. Germline CDR1 reads MNHNS; CDR2 reads SASEGT.